Shown below are 4 T cell receptor beta chains from a single sample sequenced in a study of blood T cell repertoires in COVID-19. Assay: immunoSEQ multiplex PCR; the TCRdb copy retains only in-frame clones and omits some. The sample holds 200,000 to 250,000 clones, 75% to 90% seen once. The specimen was peripheral blood. The receptors shown here come from a woman in her seventies with active or convalescent COVID-19.

As regards this clone: The junction departs from the called germline gene at one end, perhaps through a read error. The CDR3 sequence: CASREADSNEQFF. The CDR3 DNA reads TGTGCCAGCAGGGAAGCGGACAGCAATGAGCAGTTCTTC. The rearrangement links TRBV2 to TRBJ2-1, with D maybe TRBD1 (6 bases). Germline V gene data show CDR1 as SNHLY and CDR2 as FYNNEI. The CDR3 is made up of 13 amino acids.

The rearrangement links TRBV14 to TRBJ2-3, with 9 bases fitting TRBD2. The germline gives CDR1 SGHDN, CDR2 FVKESK. The V gene end was trimmed by 4 bases and the J gene end by 2 bases; junction bases not matched to a gene: 4. The CDR3 consists of 15 residues. The CDR3 protein is CASSRLAGNTDTQYF. As DNA, the CDR3 is TGTGCCAGCAGCCGGCTAGCGGGAAACACAGATACGCAGTATTTT.

This clone was observed once. The chain employs TRBV25-1 and TRBJ1-1, with 10 bases lining up with TRBD1. The CDR3 length is 16 residues. Trimming cost V 6 bases and J 0 bases; bases outside gene matches: 7. CDR1 is MGHDK, CDR2 SYGVNS, per germline. In DNA form, the CDR3 reads TGTGCCAGCAGACGACAGGGGGCGGCTATGAACACTGAAGCTTTCTTT. It is translated as CASRRQGAAMNTEAFF.

The rearrangement uses TRBV7-2 and TRBJ1-5, with D uncertain. CDR3 length: 17 amino acids. The V gene's germline CDR1 is SGHTA and CDR2 FQGNSA. Trimming stripped 5 bases from V and 6 bases from J, with 23 bases between. The CDR3 sequence: CASSPSAGIQRGQPQHF. In DNA, the CDR3 is TGTGCCAGCAGCCCCTCCGCGGGGATCCAACGGGGTCAGCCCCAGCATTTT.